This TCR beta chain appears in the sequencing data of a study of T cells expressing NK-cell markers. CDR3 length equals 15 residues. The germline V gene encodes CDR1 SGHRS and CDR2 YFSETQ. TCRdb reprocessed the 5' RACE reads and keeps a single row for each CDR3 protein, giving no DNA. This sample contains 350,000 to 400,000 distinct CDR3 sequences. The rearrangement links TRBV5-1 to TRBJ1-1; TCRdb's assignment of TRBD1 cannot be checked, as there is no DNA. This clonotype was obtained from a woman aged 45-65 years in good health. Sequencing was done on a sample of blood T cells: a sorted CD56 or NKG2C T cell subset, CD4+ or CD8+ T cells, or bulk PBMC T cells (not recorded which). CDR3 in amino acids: CASSSFGAPNTEAFF.